The sequence of this T cell receptor beta chain was determined in a study of blood T cell repertoires in COVID-19. Overall study: COVID-19 samples collected from the United States, Italy and Spain covered acute and convalescent phases.

How the authors handled the data: Reference gene primer amplification in the assay estimated nucleated cell counts. Clones were sequenced by immunoSEQ multiplex PCR, and TCRdb holds only the in-frame ones, with some missing. That table supplies the V and J calls and clone size; D and trimming were determined from the DNA. Among around 200,000 clones, about 85% were seen once, and the ten largest hold around 20%. V shed 0 bases and J shed 0 bases, with 8 bases lying between them. Per germline, CDR1 ENHRY and CDR2 SYGVKD. This CDR3 has 15 amino acids. Recovery among Cohort 3 donors was established by two negative PCRs, clearance, or symptom resolution.

The chain combines TRBV10-3 with TRBJ1-1; the D is unclear. The source material was PBMCs or T cells enriched from blood (not recorded which). This TCR came from a man aged 40-49 years who had recovered from COVID-19. CDR3 region: CAISESGVMNTEAFF. CDR3 sequence (DNA): TGTGCCATCAGTGAGTCGGGCGTCATGAACACTGAAGCTTTCTTT.